This T cell receptor beta chain was identified during a study of T cell responses to AZD1222 COVID-19 vaccine. General study results and limits: Vaccine-related CD4 TCRs covered spike, predominating at 160-218 and 743-854.

As regards this clone: Antigen specificity is unknown.

Trimming left V 8 bases short and J 0 bases short, with 10 bases between. CDR1 and CDR2 from the germline V gene are ENHRY and SYGVKD. This CDR3 spans 13 amino acids. Data came from immunoSEQ multiplex PCR; TCRdb stores just in-frame clones and leaves some out. The sample includes 150,000 to 200,000 clones, approximately 90% of them seen just once. Specimen: peripheral blood, collected on day 0 of MenACWY control vaccination. This sequence joins TRBV10-3 and TRBJ1-1, with D possibly TRBD1 on 5 matching bases. The receptor comes from an adult in good health. CDR3 coding DNA: TGTGCCATCGGGCGGGGCGTGAACACTGAAGCTTTCTTT. This translates into CAIGRGVNTEAFF.